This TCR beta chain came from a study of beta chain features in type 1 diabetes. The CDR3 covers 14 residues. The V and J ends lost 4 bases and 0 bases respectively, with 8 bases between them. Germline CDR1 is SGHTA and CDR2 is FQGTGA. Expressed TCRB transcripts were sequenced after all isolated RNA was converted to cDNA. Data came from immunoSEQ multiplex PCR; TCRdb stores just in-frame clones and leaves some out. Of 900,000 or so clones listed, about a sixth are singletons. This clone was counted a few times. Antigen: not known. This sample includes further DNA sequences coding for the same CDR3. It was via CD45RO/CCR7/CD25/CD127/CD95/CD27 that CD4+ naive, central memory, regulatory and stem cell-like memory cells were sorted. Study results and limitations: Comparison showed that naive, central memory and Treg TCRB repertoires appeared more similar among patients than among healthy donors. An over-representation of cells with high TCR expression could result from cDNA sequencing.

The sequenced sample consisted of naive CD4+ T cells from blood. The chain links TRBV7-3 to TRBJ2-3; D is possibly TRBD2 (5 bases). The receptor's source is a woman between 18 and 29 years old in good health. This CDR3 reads CASSSGGSTDTQYF. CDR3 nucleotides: TGTGCCAGCAGCTCTGGAGGCAGCACAGATACGCAGTATTTT.